These 9 T cell receptor beta chains share one sample of origin, sequenced in a study of T cells in Graves' hyperthyroidism and ophthalmopathy. What was amplified from RNA transcripts were TCR beta CDR3 regions. Researchers ran a first-round RT-PCR on the TCR CDR3 using the HTBI primer set. MiXCR was run by TCRdb on the multiplex PCR reads, yielding one entry per CDR3 protein. The table includes about 410,000 distinct CDR3 sequences, roughly 14% detected once. The sample was blood. The source is a man younger than 35 with Graves' ophthalmopathy.

This clonotype was seen only a few times. The CDR3 DNA reads TGCGCCAGCAGCCACTCTACCTGGGCTAGCGAAAACAATGAGCAGTTCTTC. It yields the protein CASSHSTWASENNEQFF. The rearrangement joins TRBV4-1 to TRBJ2-1; D perhaps matches TRBD2 (6 bases). The CDR3 spans 17 residues. Germline V gene lookup returns CDR1 MGHRA and CDR2 YSYEKL. V lost 3 bases to trimming and J lost 5 bases, with 20 bases between them.

The chain uses TRBV18 and TRBJ1-1, with 7 bases aligning to TRBD1. This CDR3 spans 14 amino acids. Germline V gene sequence: CDR1 KGHSH, CDR2 LQKENI. J gave up 3 bases and V 4 bases, and 5 bases lay outside the gene matches. Here the CDR3 DNA reads TGTGCCAGCTCACGGGGACAGCTCTACACTGAAGCTTTCTTT. It codes for CASSRGQLYTEAFF.

This clonotype appeared a few times. The rearrangement links TRBV2 to TRBJ2-5; D remains ambiguous. Per the germline V gene, CDR1 is SNHLY and CDR2 is FYNNEI. Trimming pared 8 bases from V and 3 bases from J, leaving 7 bases between. The length of the CDR3 is 11 residues. In nucleotides, the CDR3 is TGTGCCAGCGGCCTAGAAGAGACCCAGTACTTC. Encoded protein: CASGLEETQYF.

In this sample, this clonotype turned up many times. V gene TRBV7-8 combines with J gene TRBJ2-5, with 7 bases matching TRBD1. After removal of 5 bases from V and 1 base from J, the junction contained 4 bases not matched to a gene. Germline V lookup: CDR1 SGHVS, CDR2 FQNEAQ. The CDR3 sequence is 14 residues long. The CDR3 nucleotides are TGTGCCAGCAGCAAGGACAGGCCCCAAGAGACCCAGTACTTC. Amino acid sequence: CASSKDRPQETQYF.

This clonotype has at least ten counts. The CDR3 here is CAWSVLDSGELFF. Here the CDR3 DNA reads TGTGCCTGGAGTGTACTAGACTCCGGGGAGCTGTTTTTT. The V and J genes are TRBV30 and TRBJ2-2, with D maybe TRBD2 (5 bases). The CDR3 contains 13 residues. Germline-derived CDR1 and CDR2 are GTSNPN and SVGIG (reference sequence). Trimming took off 0 bases at V and 6 bases at J, with 8 bases between the two ends.

The rearrangement joins TRBV7-9 to TRBJ1-5; D remains unclear. CDR1 and CDR2 from the germline V gene are SEHNR and FQNEAQ (reference sequence). The CDR3 spans 16 residues. Trimming took off 1 base at V and 2 bases at J, with 12 bases between the two ends. CDR3 protein: CASSLGSTEGNQPQHF. CDR3 DNA sequence: TGTGCCAGCAGCTTAGGTTCTACCGAGGGCAATCAGCCCCAGCATTTT.

The chain links TRBV20-1 to TRBJ2-1; TRBD2 might be the D (6 bases). From germline, CDR1 is DFQATT and CDR2 SNEGSKA (reference sequence). The V end lost 5 bases, the J end lost 0 bases, and 11 bases lay between the germline ends. This CDR3 region has 14 residues. CDR3 protein: CSAGGTVSYNEQFF. The CDR3 DNA is TGCAGTGCTGGGGGGACGGTCTCCTACAATGAGCAGTTCTTC.

The gene calls are TRBV6-1 and TRBJ1-2; D is uncertain. V was clipped by 6 bases and J by 4 bases, with 12 bases between them. The germline V gene has CDR1 MNHNS and CDR2 SASEGT. The CDR3 has 13 residues. This chain's CDR3 is CASSPPGVYGYTF. The CDR3 nucleotides read TGTGCCAGCAGCCCCCCGGGTGTCTATGGCTACACCTTC.

There are many counts of this clonotype. The J gene is TRBJ1-1, the V gene TRBV7-9; perhaps TRBD1 as D (5 bases). Trimming stripped 7 bases from V and 3 bases from J, with 15 bases between. This CDR3 is 14 amino acids long. Germline V lookup: CDR1 SEHNR, CDR2 FQNEAQ (reference sequence). CDR3 in DNA: TGTGCCAGCACCGTTGGGGGAGGAGACACTGAAGCTTTCTTT. It codes for CASTVGGGDTEAFF.